The TCR beta chain described here comes from a study of blood T cell repertoires in COVID-19. Study context: Donors in the United States, Italy and Spain gave samples during acute or convalescent COVID-19. In each case, the material was cDNA or gDNA derived from T cells, B-cell-depleted T cells, or PBMCs.

Authors' processing steps: Using reference gene primer amplification, nucleated cell counts were estimated. Clones were sequenced by immunoSEQ multiplex PCR, and TCRdb holds only the in-frame ones, with some missing. The V and J calls and clone size come from that table; D and trimming were worked out from the DNA. The data show 95,000 to 150,000 clones, 78% seen once. The CDR3 is 17 residues long. Germline CDR1 reads LNHDA; CDR2 reads SQIVND (reference sequence). Germline trimming cut 5 bases from V and 3 bases from J; bases unmatched to any gene: 12. This clonotype was sampled from a man between 70 and 80 years old with acute or convalescent COVID-19. This chain uses TRBV19 with TRBJ1-1, with 10 bases that match TRBD1. The sequencing sample was made of peripheral blood. CDR3 sequence reads: CASSPRRDRGWYTEAFF. DNA for the CDR3: TGTGCCAGTAGTCCCCGCCGGGACAGGGGCTGGTACACTGAAGCTTTCTTT. Full variable domain (rest looked up from reference TRBV19 and TRBJ1-1): DGGITQSPKYLFRKEGQNVTLSCEQNLNHDAMYWYRQDPGQGLRLIYYSQIVNDFQKGDIAEGYSVSREKKESFPLTVTSAQKNPTAFYLCASSPRRDRGWYTEAFFGQGTRLTVV.